This paragraph covers one TCR beta chain sequence. Profiling relied on immunoSEQ multiplex PCR, and the TCRdb table lists in-frame clones only, not all of them. The table records 2,500,000 or so clones, more than 85% of them present only once. This sample was taken from a study of shared clonotypes between healthy human individuals. The sequenced sample was naive CD4+ T cells from PBMCs. Subset here: CD45RA+ positively selected. This sequence was found in a man between 18 and 29 years old in good health. Some clones in this sample may be carry-over from other donors' samples.

In nucleotides, the CDR3 is TGTGCCAGCACCGAACGGACTAGCGGGACGGTAGAGCAGTTCTTC. Translation gives CASTERTSGTVEQFF. The chain uses TRBV6-6 and TRBJ2-1, with 12 bases matching TRBD2. The length of the CDR3 is 15 residues. CDR1 and CDR2 (germline): MNHNY, SVGAGI (reference sequence). V shed 7 bases, J shed 10 bases, and the junction held 11 bases outside the gene matches.